This T cell receptor (beta chain) was captured by sequencing in a study of memory CD4+ T cells and cytomegalovirus serostatus. The sort gate was single viable CD3+CD4+CD8-CD45RO+ cells for memory CD4+ T cells. Clones were sequenced by immunoSEQ multiplex PCR, and TCRdb holds only the in-frame ones, with some missing. The sample contains about 60,000 clones, over 75% of which appear only once. Germline assignment: CDR1 MNHEY and CDR2 SVGAGI. CDR3 length: 12 amino acids. V was shortened by 5 bases and J by 10 bases, with 12 bases between the two germline ends. The chain employs TRBV6-5 and TRBJ2-1; the D is unclear. Material for sequencing was memory CD4+ T cells from blood. This TCR derives from an adult in good health and CMV-seronegative. CDR3 sequence: CASSTSGREQFF. CDR3 bases: TGTGCCAGCAGTACGTCCGGCCGGGAGCAGTTCTTC.